The 10 T cell receptor beta chains in this list originate from one sample, sequenced in a study of blood T cells in healthy people across ages. Primed by a sample-barcoded 5' primer and a J-beta primer mix, a second PCR proceeded for about 7 to 12 cycles. TCRdb fed the 5' RACE reads into MiXCR, producing one record per CDR3 protein. This table holds 1.5 million to 1.9 million distinct CDR3 sequences, about 45% found once. Input material: blood. The receptors originated from a young woman in good health.

The chain is built from TRBV3-1 and TRBJ2-5; 11 bases map to TRBD2. The J call could be wrong; TRBJ2-7 is a better fit for the DNA end. This CDR3 spans 14 amino acids. Germline lookup yields CDR1 LGHDT and CDR2 YNNKEL (reference sequence). The CDR3, as DNA: TGTGCCAGCAGCGTGGGACTAGCGGTGAGCGAGCAGTACTTC. Translated, it gives CASSVGLAVSEQYF.

This sequence joins TRBV5-1 and TRBJ2-3; 8 bases are a match to TRBD1. Germline loops: CDR1 SGHRS, CDR2 YFSETQ. V dropped 3 bases and J dropped 7; count of bases not matched to a gene: 7. This CDR3 is 14 amino acids long. The DNA for the CDR3 is TGCGCCAGCAGCTCCAGGGGGCGGGAATATACGCAGTATTTT. Translation gives CASSSRGREYTQYF.

The rearrangement joins TRBV10-3 to TRBJ1-1, with 9 bases aligning to TRBD1. The trim removed 7 bases at V and 1 base at J, leaving 4 bases unmatched. The germline gives CDR1 ENHRY, CDR2 SYGVKD. This CDR3 has 14 amino acids. CDR3 region: CAINRQGGNTEAFF. CDR3 nucleotide sequence: TGTGCCATCAACCGACAGGGGGGGAACACTGAAGCTTTCTTT.

The V gene is TRBV12-3 or TRBV12-4, the J gene TRBJ2-3; 10 bases align to TRBD1. The CDR3 contains 17 residues. J was trimmed by 5 bases and V by 0 bases; bases with no gene match: 8. CDR3 sequence (DNA): TGTGCCAGCAGTTTAGCACCAGGACAGGGGGTGGGAGATACGCAGTATTTT. It translates to CASSLAPGQGVGDTQYF.

This chain uses TRBV20-1 with TRBJ1-1; D is undetermined. This CDR3 comprises 16 residues. The V gene lost 0 bases and the J gene lost 5 bases, with 19 bases spanning the gap. CDR1 is DFQATT and CDR2 is SNEGSKA in the germline V gene (reference sequence). CDR3 amino acids: CSARDGEGLGGTEAFF. In nucleotides, the CDR3 is TGCAGTGCTAGAGATGGAGAGGGTTTGGGTGGAACTGAAGCTTTCTTT.

The chain recombines TRBV6-5 with TRBJ2-1; tentatively, D is TRBD1 (5 bases). This CDR3 comprises 15 residues. Per the germline V gene, CDR1 is MNHEY and CDR2 is SVGAGI. The ends were cut back, 1 base at V and 6 bases at J, with 13 bases in the middle. The CDR3 is CASSYYLDSSNEQFF. Here the CDR3 DNA reads TGTGCCAGCAGTTACTACCTAGACAGCAGCAATGAGCAGTTCTTC.

The V and J genes are TRBV29-1 and TRBJ2-1, with D perhaps assigned TRBD1 or TRBD2 (8 bases each). V was shortened by 7 bases and J by 8 bases, with 36 bases between the two germline ends. Germline V lookup: CDR1 SQVTM, CDR2 ANQGSEA. The CDR3 runs to 19 residues. The CDR3 spells CSAMSRQGLAPTGGDEQFF. DNA for the CDR3: TGCAGCGCGATGTCTAGACAGGGGCTCGCTCCCACGGGGGGGGATGAGCAGTTCTTC.

The rearrangement uses TRBV12-3 or TRBV12-4 and TRBJ1-2, with 7 bases that match TRBD1. The CDR3 runs 17 residues. V shed 6 bases, J shed 0 bases, and the junction held 13 bases outside the gene matches. Written as DNA, the CDR3 is TGTGCCAGCAGCCGCCAGGGCAGGGGGTCCGCTAACTATGGCTACACCTTC. Encoded protein: CASSRQGRGSANYGYTF.

V usage is TRBV2 and J usage is TRBJ2-1, with D uncertain. Germline V gene sequence: CDR1 SNHLY, CDR2 FYNNEI. V lost 3 bases and J 8 bases, leaving 11 bases between the germline ends. CDR3 length equals 13 residues. The CDR3 is CASSDHGFDEQFF. For the CDR3, the DNA is TGTGCCAGCAGTGACCACGGGTTCGATGAGCAGTTCTTC.

The chain employs TRBV4-2 and TRBJ1-4; D gene unclear. V was clipped by 1 base and J by 6 bases, with 15 bases between them. The V gene's germline CDR1 is LGHNA and CDR2 YNFKEQ. The CDR3 consists of 16 residues. CDR3 region: CASSQGTTFRYEKLFF. CDR3 nucleotides: TGTGCCAGCAGCCAAGGTACGACCTTCCGATATGAAAAACTGTTTTTT.